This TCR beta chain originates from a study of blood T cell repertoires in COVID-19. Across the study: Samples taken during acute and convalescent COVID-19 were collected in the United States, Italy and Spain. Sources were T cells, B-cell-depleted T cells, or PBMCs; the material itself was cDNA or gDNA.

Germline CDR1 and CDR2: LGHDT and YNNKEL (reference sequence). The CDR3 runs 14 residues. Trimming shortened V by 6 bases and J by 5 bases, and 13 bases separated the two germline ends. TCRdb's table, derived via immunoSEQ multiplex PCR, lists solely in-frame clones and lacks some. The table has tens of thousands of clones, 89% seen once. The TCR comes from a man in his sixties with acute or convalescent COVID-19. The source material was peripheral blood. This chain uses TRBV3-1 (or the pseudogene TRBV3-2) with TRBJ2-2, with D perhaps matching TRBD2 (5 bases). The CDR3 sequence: CASRGGRRTGELFF. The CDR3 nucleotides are TGTGCCAGCAGGGGCGGGCGACGAACCGGGGAGCTGTTTTTT.